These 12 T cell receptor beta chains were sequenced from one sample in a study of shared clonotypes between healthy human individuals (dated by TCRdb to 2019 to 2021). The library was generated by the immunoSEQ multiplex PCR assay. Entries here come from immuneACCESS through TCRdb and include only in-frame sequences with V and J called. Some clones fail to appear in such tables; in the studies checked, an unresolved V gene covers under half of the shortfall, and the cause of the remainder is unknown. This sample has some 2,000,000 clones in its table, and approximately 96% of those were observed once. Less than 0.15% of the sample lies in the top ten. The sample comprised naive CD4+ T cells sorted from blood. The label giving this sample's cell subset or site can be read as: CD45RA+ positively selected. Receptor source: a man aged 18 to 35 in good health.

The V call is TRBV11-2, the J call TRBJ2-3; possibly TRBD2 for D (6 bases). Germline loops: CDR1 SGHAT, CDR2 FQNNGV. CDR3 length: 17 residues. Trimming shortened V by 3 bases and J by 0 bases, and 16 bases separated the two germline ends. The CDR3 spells CASSFPLWRGSTDTQYF. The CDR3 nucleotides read TGTGCCAGCAGCTTCCCCCTTTGGCGGGGTAGCACAGATACGCAGTATTTT.

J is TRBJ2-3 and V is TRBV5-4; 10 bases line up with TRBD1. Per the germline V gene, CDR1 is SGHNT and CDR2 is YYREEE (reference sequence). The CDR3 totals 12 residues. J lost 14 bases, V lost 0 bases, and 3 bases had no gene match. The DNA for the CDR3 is TGTGCCAGCAGCTTGGAAGGGACAGGGGTGTATTTT. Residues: CASSLEGTGVYF.

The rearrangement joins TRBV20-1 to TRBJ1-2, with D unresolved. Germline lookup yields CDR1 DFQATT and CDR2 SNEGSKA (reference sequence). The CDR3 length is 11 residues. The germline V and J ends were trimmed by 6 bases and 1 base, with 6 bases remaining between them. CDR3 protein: CSAADNYGYTF. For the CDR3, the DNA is TGCAGTGCCGCCGATAACTATGGCTACACCTTC.

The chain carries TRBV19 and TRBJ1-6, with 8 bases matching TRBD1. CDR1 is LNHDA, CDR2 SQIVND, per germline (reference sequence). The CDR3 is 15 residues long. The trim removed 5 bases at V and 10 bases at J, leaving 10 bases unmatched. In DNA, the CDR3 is TGTGCCAGTAGTGATTTGGACAGGGCCTGGTCACCCCTCCACTTT. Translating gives CASSDLDRAWSPLHF.

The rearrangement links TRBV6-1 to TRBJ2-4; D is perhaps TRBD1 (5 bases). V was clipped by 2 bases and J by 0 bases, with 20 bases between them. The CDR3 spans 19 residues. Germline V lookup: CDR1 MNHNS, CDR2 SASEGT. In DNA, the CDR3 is TGTGCCAGCAGTGAATTTAGTAACAGGTTCCGTTTAGCCAAAAACATTCAGTACTTC. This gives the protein CASSEFSNRFRLAKNIQYF.

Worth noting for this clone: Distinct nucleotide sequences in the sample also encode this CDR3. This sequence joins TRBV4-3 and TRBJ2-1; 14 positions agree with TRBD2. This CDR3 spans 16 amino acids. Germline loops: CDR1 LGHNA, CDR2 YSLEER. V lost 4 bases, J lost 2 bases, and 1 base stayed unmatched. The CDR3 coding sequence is TGCGCCAGCAGCCTGGGACTAGCGGGAGCCTACAATGAGCAGTTCTTC. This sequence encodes CASSLGLAGAYNEQFF.

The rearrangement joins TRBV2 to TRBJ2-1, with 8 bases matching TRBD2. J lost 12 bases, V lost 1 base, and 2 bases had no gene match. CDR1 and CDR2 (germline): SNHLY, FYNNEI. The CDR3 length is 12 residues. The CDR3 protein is CASSEGAGGQFF. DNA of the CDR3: TGTGCCAGCAGTGAAGGGGCGGGAGGGCAGTTCTTC.

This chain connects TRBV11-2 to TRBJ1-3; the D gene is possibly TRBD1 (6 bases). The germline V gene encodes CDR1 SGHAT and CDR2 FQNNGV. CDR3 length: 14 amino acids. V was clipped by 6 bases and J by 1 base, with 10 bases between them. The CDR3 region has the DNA TGTGCCAGCAGGGAACAGGGTTCTGGAAACACCATATATTTT. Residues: CASREQGSGNTIYF.

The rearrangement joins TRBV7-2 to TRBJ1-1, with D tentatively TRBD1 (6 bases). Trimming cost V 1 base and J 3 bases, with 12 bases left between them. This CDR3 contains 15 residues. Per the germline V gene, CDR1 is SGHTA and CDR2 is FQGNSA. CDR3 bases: TGTGCCAGCAGCTTAGTTTTTGGGGGGCACACTGAAGCTTTCTTT. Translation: CASSLVFGGHTEAFF.

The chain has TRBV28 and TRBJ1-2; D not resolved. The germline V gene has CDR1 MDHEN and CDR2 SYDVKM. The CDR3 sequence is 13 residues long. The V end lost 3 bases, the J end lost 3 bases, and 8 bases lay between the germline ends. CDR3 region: CASSFFGDYGYTF. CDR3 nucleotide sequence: TGTGCCAGCAGTTTCTTCGGGGACTATGGCTACACCTTC.

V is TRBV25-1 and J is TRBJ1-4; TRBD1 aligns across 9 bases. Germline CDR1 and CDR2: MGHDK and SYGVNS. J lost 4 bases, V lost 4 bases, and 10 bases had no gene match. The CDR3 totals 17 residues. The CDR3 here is CASSGFPGTGYNEKLFF. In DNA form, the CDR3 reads TGTGCCAGCAGTGGATTTCCCGGGACAGGGTATAATGAAAAACTGTTTTTT.

CDR3: CASSPGTGTGELFF. The CDR3 nucleotides are TGTGCCAGCAGCCCCGGGACAGGCACCGGGGAGCTGTTTTTT. The chain employs TRBV7-3 and TRBJ2-2; TRBD1 agrees at 8 bases. The V gene end was trimmed by 5 bases and the J gene end by 4 bases; junction bases not matched to a gene: 3. CDR3 length: 14 amino acids. The germline CDR1 and CDR2 sequences are SGHTA and FQGTGA.